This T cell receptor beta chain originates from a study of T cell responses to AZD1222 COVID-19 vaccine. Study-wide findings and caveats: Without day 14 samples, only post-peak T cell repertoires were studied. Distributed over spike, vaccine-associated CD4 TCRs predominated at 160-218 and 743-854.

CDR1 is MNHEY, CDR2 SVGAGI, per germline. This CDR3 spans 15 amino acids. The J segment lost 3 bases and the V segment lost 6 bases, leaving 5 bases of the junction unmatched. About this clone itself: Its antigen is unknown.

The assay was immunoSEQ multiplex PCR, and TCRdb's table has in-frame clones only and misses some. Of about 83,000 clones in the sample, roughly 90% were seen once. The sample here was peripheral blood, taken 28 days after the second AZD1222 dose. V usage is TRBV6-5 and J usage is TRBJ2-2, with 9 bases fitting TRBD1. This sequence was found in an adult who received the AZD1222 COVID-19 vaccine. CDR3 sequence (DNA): TGTGCCAGCAGCAAAAGACAGGGGGACACCGGGGAGCTGTTTTTT. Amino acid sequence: CASSKRQGDTGELFF.